This T cell receptor beta chain is from a study of T-cell reconstitution after alpha-beta-depleted transplantation in children. Study-wide results and limits: At the one-year point after transplant, T-cell counts and TCRbeta diversity were found to come mostly from T cells that had been newly produced.

Looked up from germline, CDR1 is SQVTM and CDR2 is ANQGSEA. This CDR3 comprises 15 residues. With 0 bases clipped from V and 3 bases from J, the junction kept 5 bases outside the gene matches. Molecular barcoding with unique molecular identifiers was used for the TCRbeta library. TCRdb reprocessed the PCR reads via MiXCR and lists one record per CDR3 protein. The sample includes 550,000 to 800,000 distinct CDR3 sequences, about an eighth of them seen just once. This clonotype has ten or more counts. Its specificity is unknown. The chain carries TRBV29-1 and TRBJ2-1, with 7 bases identical to TRBD1. Sequenced here: PBMCs, sampled before TCRalphabeta/CD19-depleted stem cell transplant. This TCR was recovered from a girl aged 2-9 years with congenital amegakaryocytic thrombocytopenia, due to receive a stem cell transplant. The CDR3 coding sequence is TGCAGCGTTGAAGACGGCCAGGGGGACTACAATGAGCAGTTCTTC. It specifies CSVEDGQGDYNEQFF.